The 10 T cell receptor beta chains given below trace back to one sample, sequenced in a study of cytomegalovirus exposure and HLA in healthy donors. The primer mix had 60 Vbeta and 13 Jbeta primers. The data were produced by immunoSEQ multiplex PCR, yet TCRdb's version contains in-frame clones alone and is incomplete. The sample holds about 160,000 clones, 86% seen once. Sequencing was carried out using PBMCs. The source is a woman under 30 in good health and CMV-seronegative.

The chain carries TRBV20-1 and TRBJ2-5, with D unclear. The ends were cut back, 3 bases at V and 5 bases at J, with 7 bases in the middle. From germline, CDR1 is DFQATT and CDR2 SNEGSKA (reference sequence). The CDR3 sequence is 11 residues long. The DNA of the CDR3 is TGCAGTGCTAGGGGCGACGAGACCCAGTACTTC. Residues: CSARGDETQYF.

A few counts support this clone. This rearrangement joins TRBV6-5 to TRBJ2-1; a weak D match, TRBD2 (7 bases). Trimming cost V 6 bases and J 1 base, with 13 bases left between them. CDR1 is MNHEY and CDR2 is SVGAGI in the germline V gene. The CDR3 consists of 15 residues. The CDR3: CASSGGPGSYNEQFF. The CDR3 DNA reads TGTGCCAGCAGCGGGGGGCCTGGGTCCTACAATGAGCAGTTCTTC.

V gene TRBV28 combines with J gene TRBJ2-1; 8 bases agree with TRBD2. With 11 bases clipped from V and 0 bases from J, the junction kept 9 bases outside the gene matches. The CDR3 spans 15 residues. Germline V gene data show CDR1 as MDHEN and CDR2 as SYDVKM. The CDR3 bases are TGTGCCTGCCGGGGGGGGAGTAGCTCCTACAATGAGCAGTTCTTC. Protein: CACRGGSSSYNEQFF. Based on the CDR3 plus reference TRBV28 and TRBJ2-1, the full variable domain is DVKVTQSSRYLVKRTGEKVFLECVQDMDHENMFWYRQDPGLGLRLIYFSYDVKMKEKGDIPEGYSVSREKKERFSLILESASTNQTSMYLCACRGGSSSYNEQFFGPGTRLTVL.

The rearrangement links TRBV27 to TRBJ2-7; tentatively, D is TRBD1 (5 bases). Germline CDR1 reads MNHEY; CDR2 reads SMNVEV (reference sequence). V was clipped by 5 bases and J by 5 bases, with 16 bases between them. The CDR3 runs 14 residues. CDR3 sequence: CASSQLRGGDEQYF. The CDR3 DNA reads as TGTGCCAGCAGTCAACTTAGGGGTGGCGACGAGCAGTACTTC.

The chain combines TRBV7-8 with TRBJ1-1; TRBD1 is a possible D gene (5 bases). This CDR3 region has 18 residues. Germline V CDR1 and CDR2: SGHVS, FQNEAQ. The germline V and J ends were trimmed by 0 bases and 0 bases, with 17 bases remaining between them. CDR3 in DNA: TGTGCCAGCAGCTTAGCGCGCGGGGGACTCGTTATGAACACTGAAGCTTTCTTT. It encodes CASSLARGGLVMNTEAFF. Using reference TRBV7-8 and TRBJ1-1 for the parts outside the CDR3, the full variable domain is GAGVSQSPRYKVAKRGQDVALRCDPISGHVSLFWYQQALGQGPEFLTYFQNEAQLDKSGLPSDRFFAERPEGSVSTLKIQRTQQEDSAVYLCASSLARGGLVMNTEAFFGQGTRLTVV.

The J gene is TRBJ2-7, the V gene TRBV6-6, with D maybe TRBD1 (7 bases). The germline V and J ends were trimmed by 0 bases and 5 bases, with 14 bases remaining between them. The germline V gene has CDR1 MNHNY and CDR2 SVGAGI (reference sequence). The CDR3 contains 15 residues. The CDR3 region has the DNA TGTGCCAGCAGTTACTCTACGGGAGACAGGGACGAGCAGTACTTC. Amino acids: CASSYSTGDRDEQYF.

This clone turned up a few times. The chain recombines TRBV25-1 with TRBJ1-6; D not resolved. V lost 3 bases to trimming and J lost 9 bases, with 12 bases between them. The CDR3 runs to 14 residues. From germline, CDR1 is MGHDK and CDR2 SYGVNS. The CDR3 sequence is CASSDTRGISPLHF. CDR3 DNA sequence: TGTGCCAGCAGTGATACCCGGGGAATTTCACCCCTCCACTTT.

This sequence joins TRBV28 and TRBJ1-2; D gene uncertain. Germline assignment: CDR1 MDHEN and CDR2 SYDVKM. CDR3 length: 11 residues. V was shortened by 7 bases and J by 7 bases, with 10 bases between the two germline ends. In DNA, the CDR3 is TGTGCCAGCAAGGAGTCCGCTGGCTACACCTTC. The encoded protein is CASKESAGYTF.

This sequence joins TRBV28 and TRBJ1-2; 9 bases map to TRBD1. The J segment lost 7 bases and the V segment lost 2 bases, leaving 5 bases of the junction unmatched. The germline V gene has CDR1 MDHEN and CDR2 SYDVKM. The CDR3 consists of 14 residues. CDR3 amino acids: CASSLPGQGVGYTF. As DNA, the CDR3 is TGTGCCAGCAGTTTACCGGGACAGGGTGTTGGCTACACCTTC.

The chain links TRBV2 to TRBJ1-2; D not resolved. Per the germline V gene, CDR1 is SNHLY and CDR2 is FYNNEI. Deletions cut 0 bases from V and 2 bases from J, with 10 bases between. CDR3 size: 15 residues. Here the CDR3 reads CASSEAQPANYGYTF. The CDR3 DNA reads TGTGCCAGCAGTGAAGCTCAGCCAGCGAACTATGGCTACACCTTC.